The T cell receptor beta chain under discussion was sequenced for a study of T cells in Graves' hyperthyroidism and ophthalmopathy. Broader study findings: Most expanded thyroid clonotypes above 0.001 also appeared in blood.

The CDR3 sequence is 15 residues long. With 3 bases removed from V and 5 bases from J, the gap between germline ends came to 17 bases. Germline V gene sequence: CDR1 SGHRS, CDR2 YFSETQ. There were TCR beta CDR3 regions amplified from RNA transcripts. HTBI primers drove first-round RT-PCR of the TCR CDR3. TCRdb re-analysed the multiplex PCR reads in MiXCR, keeping a single row per CDR3 protein. This table holds about 640,000 distinct CDR3 sequences, around 21% found once. Diagnoses rested on clinical symptoms, serum thyroxine and TRAb, thyroid ultrasound and orbital computed tomography. In this sample, this clonotype turned up once. No antigen is known for it.

Sequencing used blood. The receptor comes from a man aged 25-45 years with Graves' ophthalmopathy. The V and J genes are TRBV5-1 and TRBJ2-5; D may be TRBD1 (5 bases). The CDR3 sequence: CASSSGLRLTETQYF. The CDR3 bases are TGCGCCAGCAGCTCAGGGTTGCGATTGACGGAGACCCAGTACTTC.